These 32 T cell receptor beta chains share one sample of origin, sequenced in a study of circulating and synovial CD4+ cells in juvenile arthritis. This table comes from immunoSEQ multiplex PCR, and its TCRdb copy is limited to in-frame clones, with some not included. The sample has around 2,700 clones, around nine tenths seen once. Sequencing was done on a sample of HLA-DR+ CD4+ T cells from blood. Specified subset: circulating pathogenic-like lymphocytes, sorted as HLA-DR+CD14-CD3+CD4+CD25low/- blood T cells. These receptors were obtained from a human donor with juvenile idiopathic arthritis.

This chain joins TRBV11-3 and TRBJ2-7; no clear D. V lost 2 bases and J 0 bases, leaving 5 bases between the germline ends. Germline V gene data show CDR1 as SGHNT and CDR2 as YENEEA. This CDR3 has 13 amino acids. CDR3 sequence reads: CASSLSGSYEQYF. The CDR3 nucleotides read TGTGCCAGCAGCTTATCGGGCTCCTACGAGCAGTACTTC.

J is TRBJ2-5 and V is TRBV27; 7 positions agree with TRBD1. With 2 bases clipped from V and 4 bases from J, the junction kept 1 base outside the gene matches. This CDR3 region has 13 residues. Germline V lookup: CDR1 MNHEY, CDR2 SMNVEV (reference sequence). The CDR3 DNA is TGTGCCAGCAGTTTAAGGGGGCGAGAGACCCAGTACTTC. It translates to CASSLRGRETQYF.

This rearrangement joins TRBV9 to TRBJ1-2; unclear D gene. Trimming took 5 bases from V and 4 from J, leaving 18 bases between them. This CDR3 is built from 15 residues. Germline CDR1 and CDR2: SGDLS and YYNGEE. The CDR3 DNA reads TGTGCCAGCAGGCCCGCTTTAGGTAGCTCCTATGGCTACACCTTC. This codes for CASRPALGSSYGYTF.

The chain recombines TRBV5-6 with TRBJ2-7; D is perhaps TRBD1 (6 bases). V was trimmed by 2 bases and J by 7 bases, leaving 22 bases between them. Germline V gives CDR1 SGHDT, CDR2 YYEEEE. The length of the CDR3 is 16 residues. CDR3 sequence: CASSLGIGRGKWEQYF. The CDR3 DNA reads as TGTGCCAGCAGCTTAGGTATCGGCAGGGGCAAATGGGAGCAGTACTTC.

The genes are TRBV5-6 and TRBJ2-3, with TRBD1 identical over 10 bases. The CDR3 loop spans 15 amino acids. V lost 4 bases to trimming and J lost 5 bases; unmatched junction nucleotides: 7. Germline V CDR1 and CDR2: SGHDT, YYEEEE. CDR3 protein: CASSLGQGDVDTQYF. CDR3 bases: TGTGCCAGCAGCCTAGGACAGGGGGACGTAGATACGCAGTATTTT.

The rearrangement joins TRBV5-4 to TRBJ2-2; 10 nucleotides match TRBD2. Germline CDR1 and CDR2: SGHNT and YYREEE (reference sequence). Trimming cost V 3 bases and J 1 base; bases outside gene matches: 9. This CDR3 is 18 amino acids long. CDR3 residues: CASSYDSSGGRNTGELFF. The CDR3 bases are TGTGCCAGCAGCTACGATTCTAGCGGGGGAAGGAACACCGGGGAGCTGTTTTTT. Together with reference TRBV5-4 and TRBJ2-2, the CDR3 gives the full variable domain: ETGVTQSPTHLIKTRGQQVTLRCSSQSGHNTVSWYQQALGQGPQFIFQYYREEENGRGNFPPRFSGLQFPNYSSELNVNALELDDSALYLCASSYDSSGGRNTGELFFGEGSRLTVL.

This chain links TRBV7-3 with TRBJ2-5; 7 nucleotides line up with TRBD1. This CDR3 comprises 12 residues. The V gene end was trimmed by 5 bases and the J gene end by 4 bases; junction bases not matched to a gene: 1. The germline gives CDR1 SGHTA, CDR2 FQGTGA. The CDR3 loop is CASSAGGETQYF. In DNA form, the CDR3 reads TGTGCCAGCAGCGCAGGGGGAGAGACCCAGTACTTC.

The chain links TRBV10-3 to TRBJ1-2, with D possibly TRBD1 on 6 matching bases. V lost 4 bases, J lost 6 bases, and 24 bases lay in between. The CDR3 runs to 17 residues. Germline V lookup: CDR1 ENHRY, CDR2 SYGVKD. The CDR3 spells CAISVGGRGLGKDGYTF. Here the CDR3 DNA reads TGTGCCATCAGTGTAGGGGGGAGGGGACTCGGTAAGGATGGCTACACCTTC.

This chain's CDR3 is CASTESGTSAGNTIYF. The CDR3 DNA reads TGTGCCAGCACGGAGAGCGGGACATCTGCGGGAAACACCATATATTTT. The chain is built from TRBV9 and TRBJ1-3, with D possibly being TRBD1 (6 bases). The CDR3 totals 16 residues. V shed 6 bases and J shed 4 bases, with 20 bases lying between them. In germline, CDR1 is SGDLS, CDR2 YYNGEE.

The V and J genes are TRBV19 and TRBJ2-3; no firm D call. Germline loops: CDR1 LNHDA, CDR2 SQIVND (reference sequence). V gave up 3 bases and J gave up 2 bases, with 9 bases separating them. There are 14 residues in the CDR3. The CDR3 protein is CASSILATTDTQYF. CDR3 nucleotides: TGTGCCAGTAGTATCCTGGCAACCACAGATACGCAGTATTTT.

The gene calls are TRBV2 and TRBJ2-5, with TRBD2 matching over 7 bases. The V segment lost 3 bases and the J segment 2 bases; nucleotides outside the gene matches: 3. The CDR3 runs 14 residues. CDR1 and CDR2 from the germline V gene are SNHLY and FYNNEI. CDR3 protein: CASSEGGGQETQYF. CDR3 DNA sequence: TGTGCCAGCAGTGAGGGCGGGGGACAAGAGACCCAGTACTTC.

The chain recombines TRBV9 with TRBJ2-3; the match to TRBD2 covers 7 bases. CDR3 length equals 17 residues. Germline CDR1 SGDLS, CDR2 YYNGEE. The trim removed 0 bases at V and 0 bases at J, leaving 7 bases unmatched. CDR3 coding DNA: TGTGCCAGCAGCGTAGAGGGTGGGGGGGTTAGCACAGATACGCAGTATTTT. This codes for CASSVEGGGVSTDTQYF.

The V and J genes are TRBV10-3 and TRBJ2-1, with TRBD2 identical over 8 bases. The CDR3 covers 18 residues. With 3 bases clipped from V and 2 bases from J, the junction kept 12 bases outside the gene matches. Per germline, CDR1 ENHRY and CDR2 SYGVKD. This CDR3 is CAISETLAGGSTYNEQFF. The CDR3 DNA is TGTGCCATCAGTGAAACCCTGGCGGGGGGCTCAACCTACAATGAGCAGTTCTTC.

There are a few counts of this clone. The rearrangement links TRBV6-1 to TRBJ2-6, with D unclear. The germline CDR1 and CDR2 sequences are MNHNS and SASEGT. The V and J ends lost 4 bases and 1 base respectively, with 11 bases between them. The CDR3 spans 16 residues. The CDR3 is CASSGLYSSGANVLTF. CDR3 DNA: TGTGCCAGCAGTGGTCTTTACTCGTCTGGGGCCAACGTCCTGACTTTC.

The V and J genes are TRBV2 and TRBJ1-5; the match to TRBD1 covers 9 bases. V gave up 5 bases and J gave up 3 bases; unmatched junction bases: 5. The length of the CDR3 is 15 residues. Germline assignment: CDR1 SNHLY and CDR2 FYNNEI. CDR3 residues: CASSKDRGLNQPQHF. DNA for the CDR3: TGTGCCAGCAGTAAGGACAGGGGACTCAATCAGCCCCAGCATTTT.

This chain links TRBV15 with TRBJ2-7; possibly TRBD2 for D (6 bases). Germline values: CDR1 LNHNV, CDR2 YYDKDF (reference sequence). The CDR3 sequence is 14 residues long. Trimming pared 2 bases from V and 3 bases from J, leaving 11 bases between. The CDR3 spells CATSRTAGSYEQYF. DNA of the CDR3: TGTGCCACCAGCAGAACTGCCGGGAGCTACGAGCAGTACTTC.

J is TRBJ2-7 and V is TRBV6-1, with a weak D call TRBD2 (5 bases). The germline V gene encodes CDR1 MNHNS and CDR2 SASEGT. The CDR3 runs 13 residues. V lost 4 bases, J lost 5 bases, and 12 bases lay in between. CDR3 in amino acids: CASSVSGVNEQYF. CDR3 DNA sequence: TGTGCCAGCAGTGTCTCCGGGGTGAACGAGCAGTACTTC.

V and J are TRBV15 and TRBJ2-6, with D maybe TRBD2 (6 bases). Germline CDR1 LNHNV, CDR2 YYDKDF (reference sequence). The CDR3 runs to 16 residues. With 1 base removed from V and 0 bases from J, the gap between germline ends came to 7 bases. This CDR3 reads CATSRGGDSGANVLTF. CDR3 nucleotides: TGTGCCACCAGCAGAGGGGGGGACTCTGGGGCCAACGTCCTGACTTTC.

This clone was seen once. The chain combines TRBV6-6 with TRBJ1-1; the D gene is possibly TRBD1 (6 bases). Germline CDR1 and CDR2: MNHNY and SVGAGI (reference sequence). V shed 0 bases and J shed 7 bases, with 9 bases lying between them. CDR3 length: 13 amino acids. CDR3 nucleotides: TGTGCCAGCAGTTACTCGAGGGGGGGTGAAGCTTTCTTT. Translated, it gives CASSYSRGGEAFF.

The chain is built from TRBV6-1 and TRBJ1-3; no definite D call. The CDR3 is made up of 16 amino acids. With 0 bases removed from V and 0 bases from J, the gap between germline ends came to 9 bases. Germline V gene sequence: CDR1 MNHNS, CDR2 SASEGT. The CDR3 nucleotides read TGTGCCAGCAGTGAAGCGGGCGGGGTCTCTGGAAACACCATATATTTT. The encoded protein is CASSEAGGVSGNTIYF.

V and J are TRBV6-6 and TRBJ1-1; D is possibly TRBD1 (5 bases). Between the trimmed V and J ends, which lost 7 bases and 7 bases, there was a span of 16 bases. The germline gives CDR1 MNHNY, CDR2 SVGAGI (reference sequence). The CDR3 consists of 13 residues. The CDR3 loop reads CASIPSGGLEAFF. In nucleotides, the CDR3 is TGTGCCAGCATACCGTCCGGGGGTCTTGAAGCTTTCTTT.

The chain recombines TRBV5-6 with TRBJ1-2, with D possibly TRBD1 on 5 matching bases. Trimming shortened V by 2 bases and J by 7 bases, and 15 bases separated the two germline ends. Germline V gene lookup returns CDR1 SGHDT and CDR2 YYEEEE. This CDR3 has 14 amino acids. CDR3 sequence reads: CASSLPSLTAGYTF. The CDR3 bases are TGTGCCAGCAGCTTACCGTCACTGACAGCTGGCTACACCTTC. Together with reference TRBV5-6 and TRBJ1-2, the CDR3 gives the full variable domain: DAGVTQSPTHLIKTRGQQVTLRCSPKSGHDTVSWYQQALGQGPQFIFQYYEEEERQRGNFPDRFSGHQFPNYSSELNVNALLLGDSALYLCASSLPSLTAGYTFGSGTRLTVV.

The rearrangement joins TRBV6-5 to TRBJ1-1, with 7 bases identical to TRBD1. The CDR3 is made up of 14 amino acids. The V gene's germline CDR1 is MNHEY and CDR2 SVGAGI. Trimming took 2 bases from V and 4 from J; bases not matched to a gene: 4. The CDR3 sequence is CASSYRGRLTEAFF. The CDR3 DNA reads TGTGCCAGCAGTTACAGGGGGCGCCTCACTGAAGCTTTCTTT.

V gene TRBV12-5 combines with J gene TRBJ2-1; 7 bases agree with TRBD2. Germline values: CDR1 LGHNT, CDR2 FRNRAP. CDR3 size: 19 residues. Germline trimming cut 4 bases from V and 3 bases from J; bases unmatched to any gene: 18. The CDR3, as DNA: TGTGCTAGTGGTTCCCCTCGGGGGGAGGCCCCACCCAGCTACAATGAGCAGTTCTTC. It codes for CASGSPRGEAPPSYNEQFF.

This clone was seen a single time. The J gene is TRBJ2-3, the V gene TRBV6-5; D remains ambiguous. Looked up from germline, CDR1 is MNHEY and CDR2 is SVGAGI. V gave up 0 bases and J gave up 0 bases, with 7 bases separating them. The CDR3 is 15 amino acids. This CDR3 is CASSYSLTSTDTQYF. CDR3 bases: TGTGCCAGCAGTTACTCCCTGACTAGCACAGATACGCAGTATTTT.

V usage is TRBV11-3 and J usage is TRBJ2-1; TRBD2 matches 7 bases. This CDR3 is 12 amino acids long. J gave up 10 bases and V 5 bases, and 5 bases lay outside the gene matches. Germline-derived CDR1 and CDR2 are SGHNT and YENEEA. The CDR3 reads CASSRGEAEQFF. The CDR3 bases are TGTGCCAGCAGCCGGGGGGAGGCGGAGCAGTTCTTC. The variable domain in full, with the rest retrieved from reference TRBV11-3 and TRBJ2-1, is EAGVVQSPRYKIIEKKQPVAFWCNPISGHNTLYWYLQNLGQGPELLIRYENEEAVDDSQLPKDRFSAERLKGVDSTLKIQPAELGDSAVYLCASSRGEAEQFFGPGTRLTVL.

The rearrangement uses TRBV2 and TRBJ2-7; TRBD2 matches at 8 bases. Germline assignment: CDR1 SNHLY and CDR2 FYNNEI. Unmatched junction bases numbered 4, after V lost 2 bases and J lost 4 bases. The CDR3 is 14 amino acids. Here the CDR3 DNA reads TGTGCCAGCAGTGAATATCGGGGGGGATACGAGCAGTACTTC. It is translated as CASSEYRGGYEQYF. The variable domain in full, completed from reference TRBV2 and TRBJ2-7, reads EPEVTQTPSHQVTQMGQEVILRCVPISNHLYFYWYRQILGQKVEFLVSFYNNEISEKSEIFDDQFSVERPDGSNFTLKIRSTKLEDSAMYFCASSEYRGGYEQYFGPGTRLTVT.

Concerning this clone: At one end, the junction sequence differs from germline, possibly due to a read error. This sample includes further DNA sequences coding for the same CDR3. The rearrangement links TRBV5-1 to TRBJ1-6, with D possibly matching TRBD1 (5 bases). Per the germline V gene, CDR1 is SGHRS and CDR2 is YFSETQ. The CDR3 loop spans 14 amino acids. CDR3 residues: CASSLAGGYSPLHF. CDR3 DNA: TGCGCCAGCAGTTTGGCCGGGGGTTATTCACCCCTCCACTTT.

The chain has TRBV19 and TRBJ2-5; 10 bases match TRBD2. The germline V gene has CDR1 LNHDA and CDR2 SQIVND (reference sequence). The V and J ends lost 6 bases and 5 bases, in that order; junction bases with no gene match: 9. The CDR3 spans 15 residues. CDR3 sequence reads: CASSQGSSGSETQYF. CDR3 nucleotides: TGTGCCAGTAGCCAGGGTTCTAGCGGGAGTGAGACCCAGTACTTC. Together with reference TRBV19 and TRBJ2-5, the CDR3 gives the full variable domain: DGGITQSPKYLFRKEGQNVTLSCEQNLNHDAMYWYRQDPGQGLRLIYYSQIVNDFQKGDIAEGYSVSREKKESFPLTVTSAQKNPTAFYLCASSQGSSGSETQYFGPGTRLLVL.

This clone was recorded only once. V is TRBV6-1 and J is TRBJ1-2, with 9 positions matching TRBD1. The CDR3 is 15 residues long. Germline CDR1 reads MNHNS; CDR2 reads SASEGT. J lost 6 bases, V lost 6 bases, and 11 bases had no gene match. This chain's CDR3 is CASRSPDRGTDGYTF. The DNA of the CDR3 is TGTGCCAGCAGGAGCCCCGACAGGGGGACTGATGGCTACACCTTC.

The chain uses TRBV9 and TRBJ1-1; D is unclear. Trimming took 0 bases from V and 3 from J, leaving 6 bases between them. The germline V gene encodes CDR1 SGDLS and CDR2 YYNGEE. The CDR3 length is 13 residues. The CDR3 DNA reads as TGTGCCAGCAGCGTAGGCGGGTACACTGAAGCTTTCTTT. Translation: CASSVGGYTEAFF.

In its sample, this clone was seen once. The chain combines TRBV18 with TRBJ2-3; no clear D. V lost 2 bases and J lost 1, with 4 bases in between. The CDR3 sequence is 13 residues long. Per germline, CDR1 KGHSH and CDR2 LQKENI. The chain's CDR3 is CASSPGRTDTQYF. The CDR3 DNA reads as TGTGCCAGCTCACCAGGGCGCACAGATACGCAGTATTTT.